This record concerns one TCR beta chain sequence. What it binds is not known. These data originate in a study of cytomegalovirus exposure and HLA in healthy donors. Overall study results and limits: Reportedly, a later analysis found an Asian-associated ancestry cluster had fewer N-insertions than the roughly 700-donor mean. Available immune exposure information covered CMV serostatus only. Upon later analysis, TCR association rates were observed to vary by HLA locus, being highest for DRB1 and lowest for HLA-C.

CDR3 size: 14 residues. Germline V gene data show CDR1 as SGDLS and CDR2 as YYNGEE. Trimming stripped 4 bases from V and 0 bases from J, with 8 bases between. The PCR was carried out with 60 Vbeta primers and 13 Jbeta primers. Profiling relied on immunoSEQ multiplex PCR, and the TCRdb table lists in-frame clones only, not all of them. The table includes some 120,000 clones, about four fifths detected once. The sequencing input was PBMCs. The receptor was derived from a human donor in good health. This chain joins TRBV9 and TRBJ1-5; D gene unclear. The CDR3 region is CASSTGDSNQPQHF. The CDR3 DNA reads TGTGCCAGCAGCACCGGTGATAGCAATCAGCCCCAGCATTTT.